The next 11 T cell receptor beta chains were all read from a single sample in a study of patients and donors after allogeneic stem cell transplantation. Each CDR3 protein is one row after TCRdb ran MiXCR on the RT-PCR reads. The data contain 150,000 or so distinct CDR3 sequences, roughly 22% of them seen just once; the ten biggest clones take up 20% to 30%. The sequencing input was blood, either unsorted or a sorted T cell fraction (not recorded which). Source of these receptors: a human donor who was either an allogeneic HSCT recipient or a stem cell or donor lymphocyte infusion donor (not recorded which). It is not recorded whose cells these are; they may come from a transplant donor.

This clonotype was picked up a small number of times. The rearrangement links TRBV5-1 to TRBJ2-7, with 9 bases identical to TRBD1. V lost 4 bases, J lost 5 bases, and 10 bases stayed unmatched. The CDR3 totals 15 residues. CDR1 is SGHRS and CDR2 is YFSETQ in the germline V gene. As DNA, the CDR3 is TGCGCCAGCAGCGCACGCGGACAGGGGTTCCACGAGCAGTACTTC. This translates into CASSARGQGFHEQYF.

The chain is built from TRBV19 and TRBJ1-2; 8 positions agree with TRBD1. The CDR3 is 19 amino acids. CDR1 is LNHDA and CDR2 is SQIVND in the germline V gene (reference sequence). With V trimmed by 5 bases and J by 2 bases, 19 bases remained unmatched. The DNA of the CDR3 is TGTGCCAGTAGTCGCCGACAGGGGACGGCCGGTCCGGGAAACTATGGCTACACCTTC. Residues: CASSRRQGTAGPGNYGYTF.

With regard to this clonotype: No DNA is shown, since the ends of the CDR3 on it are uncertain; the CDR3 is the one TCRdb lists. This rearrangement joins TRBV7-5 to TRBJ1-2. TRBV7-5 has pseudogene status. The CDR3 spans 17 residues, counting both ends. CDR3 loop: CISVPEAYGPKYYGYTF.

The V call is TRBV28, the J call TRBJ2-7; weak D call: TRBD2 (5 bases). The CDR3 loop spans 14 amino acids. V lost 7 bases and J 4 bases, leaving 17 bases between the germline ends. Germline CDR1 reads MDHEN; CDR2 reads SYDVKM. CDR3 in amino acids: CASKPSGLVYEQYF. CDR3 in DNA: TGTGCCAGCAAGCCTTCGGGGTTGGTATACGAGCAGTACTTC.

This clonotype turned up a few times. V is TRBV7-9 and J is TRBJ2-7, with D unresolved. V was clipped by 1 base and J by 2 bases, with 9 bases between them. Germline CDR1 SEHNR, CDR2 FQNEAQ (reference sequence). The CDR3 length is 14 residues. CDR3 amino acids: CASSLGQIAYEQYF. For the CDR3, the DNA is TGTGCCAGCAGCTTAGGGCAGATTGCCTACGAGCAGTACTTC. The variable domain in full, completed from reference TRBV7-9 and TRBJ2-7, reads DTGVSQNPRHKITKRGQNVTFRCDPISEHNRLYWYRQTLGQGPEFLTYFQNEAQLEKSRLLSDRFSAERPKGSFSTLEIQRTEQGDSAMYLCASSLGQIAYEQYFGPGTRLTVT.

This clonotype showed up just a few times. The chain employs TRBV7-2 and TRBJ2-3; 9 nucleotides line up with TRBD2. CDR1 is SGHTA, CDR2 FQGNSA, per germline. Trimming removed 1 base from V and 13 bases from J; junction bases left unmatched: 9. CDR3 length: 14 amino acids. CDR3 sequence: CASSLVSGTSWEYF. Here the CDR3 DNA reads TGTGCCAGCAGCTTAGTTTCTGGGACTAGCTGGGAGTATTTT.

This clonotype has a handful of counts. A much larger clonotype is one base distant, so this may be a read error. The chain recombines TRBV5-5 with TRBJ1-1; D not resolved. V was clipped by 1 base and J by 3 bases, with 1 base between them. The CDR3 totals 11 residues. Per germline, CDR1 SGHKS and CDR2 YYEKEE (reference sequence). CDR3: CASSLHTEAFF. The DNA for the CDR3 is TGTGCCAGCAGCTTGCACACTGAAGCTTTCTTT. Full variable domain (remainder filled in from reference TRBV5-5 and TRBJ1-1): DAGVTQSPTHLIKTRGQQVTLRCSPISGHKSVSWYQQVLGQGPQFIFQYYEKEERGRGNFPDRFSARQFPNYSSELNVNALLLGDSALYLCASSLHTEAFFGQGTRLTVV.

The rearrangement joins TRBV12-3 or TRBV12-4 to TRBJ1-1, with D perhaps TRBD1 (5 bases). The CDR3 extends over 13 amino acids. V lost 10 bases, J lost 1 base, and 13 bases lay in between. The CDR3 spells CANSREENTEAFF. CDR3 in DNA: TGTGCCAATTCCAGGGAAGAGAACACTGAAGCTTTCTTT.

In its sample, this clonotype was seen a few times. The chain carries TRBV28 and TRBJ1-5; maybe TRBD1 (5 bases). Trimming removed 2 bases at V and 2 bases at J, with 19 bases between. The CDR3 extends over 18 amino acids. Germline CDR1 is MDHEN and CDR2 is SYDVKM. The DNA for the CDR3 is TGTGCCAGCAGTTTAGGTCTGCGGGGGTTTTGGGGCAATCAGCCCCAGCATTTT. It encodes CASSLGLRGFWGNQPQHF. Based on the CDR3 plus reference TRBV28 and TRBJ1-5, the full variable domain is DVKVTQSSRYLVKRTGEKVFLECVQDMDHENMFWYRQDPGLGLRLIYFSYDVKMKEKGDIPEGYSVSREKKERFSLILESASTNQTSMYLCASSLGLRGFWGNQPQHFGDGTRLSIL.

V and J are TRBV12-3 or TRBV12-4 and TRBJ2-1; D ambiguous. The CDR3 loop spans 13 amino acids. Trimming removed 5 bases from V and 6 bases from J, with 11 bases in between. CDR3 sequence: CASSTDEFNEQFF. In DNA form, the CDR3 reads TGTGCCAGCAGTACAGACGAGTTCAATGAGCAGTTCTTC.

This clonotype showed up just a few times. This chain links TRBV20-1 with TRBJ2-1; 7 bases agree with TRBD2. The CDR3 loop spans 16 amino acids. The ends lost 0 bases at V and 2 bases at J; junction bases unmatched: 7. Germline CDR1 reads DFQATT; CDR2 reads SNEGSKA (reference sequence). The CDR3 is CSARERTSVAYNEQFF. CDR3 DNA: TGCAGTGCTAGAGAGAGAACTAGCGTAGCCTACAATGAGCAGTTCTTC.